Shown below are 27 T cell receptor beta chains from a single sample sequenced in a study of cytomegalovirus exposure and HLA in healthy donors. The PCR used 60 Vbeta and 13 Jbeta primers. The protocol was immunoSEQ multiplex PCR, while the TCRdb copy is restricted to in-frame clones and leaves out a portion. The sample consists of some 150,000 clones, roughly three quarters of them appearing once. Specimen: PBMCs. Receptors originate from a human donor in good health.

The chain couples TRBV4-1 to TRBJ2-5; 11 bases align to TRBD2. Germline loops: CDR1 MGHRA, CDR2 YSYEKL. Trimming at V came to 4 bases and at J to 3 bases, leaving 13 bases not matched to a gene. The CDR3 has 18 residues. The CDR3 coding sequence is TGCGCCAGCAGCCCGCCCCTGGAGAGACTAGCGGGGAAAGAGACCCAGTACTTC. Translation gives CASSPPLERLAGKETQYF.

The rearrangement links TRBV28 to TRBJ2-5, with D perhaps matching TRBD1 (6 bases). The CDR3 is made up of 13 amino acids. V gave up 6 bases and J gave up 1 base, with 9 bases separating them. Germline V CDR1 and CDR2: MDHEN, SYDVKM. In nucleotides, the CDR3 is TGTGCCAGCAGGCTGGACAGCCAAGAGACCCAGTACTTC. Translated, it gives CASRLDSQETQYF.

Here the CDR3 reads CASSHRDFNTEAFF. CDR3 DNA sequence: TGTGCCAGCAGCCATAGGGACTTTAACACTGAAGCTTTCTTT. The chain combines TRBV14 with TRBJ1-1; TRBD1 is a possible D gene (5 bases). Trimming left V 3 bases short and J 2 bases short, with 10 bases between. CDR1 and CDR2 from the germline V gene are SGHDN and FVKESK. This CDR3 has 14 amino acids.

V and J are TRBV4-1 and TRBJ1-1, with 10 bases fitting TRBD1. Trimming cost V 4 bases and J 5 bases; bases outside gene matches: 10. The germline gives CDR1 MGHRA, CDR2 YSYEKL. This CDR3 comprises 16 residues. The chain's CDR3 is CASSPTDRGRGTEAFF. For the CDR3, the DNA is TGCGCCAGCAGCCCAACAGACAGGGGGCGCGGTACTGAAGCTTTCTTT.

The V call is TRBV30, the J call TRBJ1-5; D gene unclear. Germline assignment: CDR1 GTSNPN and CDR2 SVGIG (reference sequence). Between the trimmed V and J ends, which lost 2 bases and 1 base, there was a span of 9 bases. This CDR3 has 14 residues. CDR3 DNA sequence: TGTGCCTGGAGTTCTCTAAACAGCAATCAGCCCCAGCATTTT. It yields the protein CAWSSLNSNQPQHF.

This chain links TRBV10-3 with TRBJ1-1; D is undetermined. The V end was cut by 1 base, the J end by 4 bases, with 10 bases between. This CDR3 contains 14 residues. The germline V gene encodes CDR1 ENHRY and CDR2 SYGVKD. The CDR3 bases are TGTGCCATCAGTGAGTGGGAGACTATCACTGAAGCTTTCTTT. This codes for CAISEWETITEAFF.

This sequence joins TRBV2 and TRBJ2-7; 11 bases line up with TRBD1. The ends lost 1 base at V and 3 bases at J; junction bases unmatched: 2. The CDR3 is made up of 15 amino acids. CDR1 is SNHLY, CDR2 FYNNEI, per germline. The CDR3 loop is CASSEGTGGFYEQYF. In nucleotides, the CDR3 is TGTGCCAGCAGTGAAGGGACAGGGGGCTTCTACGAGCAGTACTTC.

In this sample, this clone turned up a few times. The chain has TRBV2 and TRBJ1-1; D remains ambiguous. This CDR3 spans 13 amino acids. Germline assignment: CDR1 SNHLY and CDR2 FYNNEI. V lost 4 bases and J lost 3, with 9 bases in between. The CDR3 bases are TGTGCCAGCAGTGTACAGTTGGACACTGAAGCTTTCTTT. Translation: CASSVQLDTEAFF.

This chain uses TRBV4-1 with TRBJ2-7; 7 bases are a match to TRBD1. CDR3 length equals 16 residues. The J segment lost 3 bases and the V segment lost 3 bases, leaving 11 bases of the junction unmatched. Germline lookup yields CDR1 MGHRA and CDR2 YSYEKL. For the CDR3, the DNA is TGCGCCAGCAGCCATGCTTCCGGGACAGAGAACTACGAGCAGTACTTC. The encoded protein is CASSHASGTENYEQYF.

This clone appeared a single time. The V gene is TRBV6-5, the J gene TRBJ2-7; 8 bases map to TRBD1. The CDR3 loop spans 13 amino acids. Germline V lookup: CDR1 MNHEY, CDR2 SVGAGI. Trimming at V came to 4 bases and at J to 3 bases, leaving 2 bases not matched to a gene. CDR3 nucleotides: TGTGCCAGCAGTTCTGGACAGGGCTACGAGCAGTACTTC. Amino acids: CASSSGQGYEQYF.

The chain links TRBV4-3 to TRBJ2-1, with D tentatively TRBD1 (5 bases). The ends were cut back, 0 bases at V and 4 bases at J, with 7 bases in the middle. The germline V gene has CDR1 LGHNA and CDR2 YSLEER. This CDR3 has 14 residues. In DNA form, the CDR3 reads TGCGCCAGCAGCCAAGATAGGGGTTACAATGAGCAGTTCTTC. Protein: CASSQDRGYNEQFF.

V gene TRBV5-4 combines with J gene TRBJ2-5; the match to TRBD2 covers 12 bases. With V trimmed by 4 bases and J by 1 base, 5 bases remained unmatched. CDR1 is SGHNT, CDR2 YYREEE, per germline (reference sequence). CDR3 length: 16 amino acids. As DNA, the CDR3 is TGTGCCAGCAGCCCCGGACTAGCGGGGTTCCAAGAGACCCAGTACTTC. This gives the protein CASSPGLAGFQETQYF.

The V and J genes are TRBV5-6 and TRBJ2-1; no definite D call. V dropped 0 bases and J dropped 0 bases, with 10 bases sitting between them. The CDR3 is 16 amino acids. Germline CDR1 and CDR2: SGHDT and YYEEEE. The CDR3 nucleotides read TGTGCCAGCAGCTTGGACCGACTGGGCTCCTACAATGAGCAGTTCTTC. As protein: CASSLDRLGSYNEQFF.

The genes are TRBV28 and TRBJ1-1, with D unclear. The V gene's germline CDR1 is MDHEN and CDR2 SYDVKM. Trimming shortened V by 3 bases and J by 5 bases, and 16 bases separated the two germline ends. The CDR3 runs 15 residues. CDR3 sequence (DNA): TGTGCCAGCAGTTTTCTTGGAGGGCGAGGGACTGAAGCTTTCTTT. Its protein is CASSFLGGRGTEAFF.

J is TRBJ1-1 and V is TRBV5-4, with D tentatively TRBD1 (6 bases). Trimming removed 3 bases from V and 0 bases from J, with 15 bases in between. Germline CDR1 SGHNT, CDR2 YYREEE (reference sequence). The CDR3 runs to 16 residues. This CDR3 reads CASSSIRGTMNTEAFF. As DNA, the CDR3 is TGTGCCAGCAGCTCCATCAGGGGAACCATGAACACTGAAGCTTTCTTT.

This clone has a handful of counts. V and J are TRBV2 and TRBJ1-2; D remains unclear. Germline CDR1 reads SNHLY; CDR2 reads FYNNEI. The CDR3 runs 14 residues. V shed 0 bases and J shed 5 bases, with 10 bases lying between them. DNA for the CDR3: TGTGCCAGCAGTGAAGCACTTCTTGTTTATGGCTACACCTTC. Its protein product is CASSEALLVYGYTF.

Concerning this clone itself: This sample also contains other DNA sequences that code for the same CDR3. The chain is built from TRBV6-5 and TRBJ2-1, with D maybe TRBD1 (6 bases). The CDR3 consists of 11 residues. Deletions cut 9 bases from V and 9 bases from J, with 12 bases between. Germline V lookup: CDR1 MNHEY, CDR2 SVGAGI. The CDR3 sequence: CASTRGGEQFF. The CDR3 DNA sequence: TGTGCCAGTACCCGAGGGGGTGAGCAGTTCTTC.

The chain's CDR3 is CASSLEANRLGDEQFF. The CDR3 nucleotides read TGTGCCAGCAGCTTGGAGGCCAACCGACTAGGAGATGAGCAGTTCTTC. The chain links TRBV5-5 to TRBJ2-1; D may be TRBD2 (6 bases). V was cut by 0 bases and J by 8 bases, with 18 bases left in between. From germline, CDR1 is SGHKS and CDR2 YYEKEE (reference sequence). The CDR3 consists of 16 residues.

The V gene is TRBV10-1, the J gene TRBJ1-1, with D maybe TRBD1 (5 bases). This CDR3 comprises 15 residues. Deletions cut 7 bases from V and 1 base from J, with 16 bases between. The germline gives CDR1 WNHNN, CDR2 SYGVQD (reference sequence). The CDR3: CASKRDPGGNTEAFF. The DNA for the CDR3 is TGCGCCAGCAAGCGGGACCCTGGTGGGAACACTGAAGCTTTCTTT.

The rearrangement joins TRBV4-1 to TRBJ1-5; D uncertain. The ends were cut back, 1 base at V and 0 bases at J, with 16 bases in the middle. Germline V gives CDR1 MGHRA, CDR2 YSYEKL. The length of the CDR3 is 18 residues. For the CDR3, the DNA is TGCGCCAGCAGCCAAGTTCTTCTCACTAGGGTTAGCAATCAGCCCCAGCATTTT. Protein sequence: CASSQVLLTRVSNQPQHF.

The chain carries TRBV5-4 and TRBJ2-5; 14 nucleotides match TRBD2. The CDR3 is made up of 17 amino acids. From germline, CDR1 is SGHNT and CDR2 YYREEE (reference sequence). J was trimmed by 4 bases and V by 2 bases; bases with no gene match: 7. CDR3 loop: CASSLGTSGSGGETQYF. The CDR3 DNA sequence: TGTGCCAGCAGCTTAGGGACTAGCGGGAGTGGAGGAGAGACCCAGTACTTC.

This clone showed up just once. The chain combines TRBV28 with TRBJ1-2; unclear D gene. The V end lost 2 bases, the J end lost 3 bases, and 7 bases lay between the germline ends. Germline V lookup: CDR1 MDHEN, CDR2 SYDVKM. The CDR3 sequence is 13 residues long. For the CDR3, the DNA is TGTGCCAGCAGTTTAGAGGGCCACTATGGCTACACCTTC. It yields the protein CASSLEGHYGYTF.

The J gene is TRBJ2-7, the V gene TRBV6-1; TRBD2 agrees at 7 bases. Germline CDR1 and CDR2: MNHNS and SASEGT. The V gene end was trimmed by 4 bases and the J gene end by 2 bases; junction bases not matched to a gene: 8. The CDR3 covers 15 residues. In DNA, the CDR3 is TGTGCCAGCAGTGCCGCCAGCGGGGTTACCTACGAGCAGTACTTC. Translation: CASSAASGVTYEQYF.

This clone was seen only once. V usage is TRBV29-1 and J usage is TRBJ1-1, with unresolved D. The V end was cut by 3 bases, the J end by 1 base, with 6 bases between. CDR3 length: 12 amino acids. From germline, CDR1 is SQVTM and CDR2 ANQGSEA. As DNA, the CDR3 is TGCAGCGTTGAGGCCCGGAACACTGAAGCTTTCTTT. As protein: CSVEARNTEAFF. Looking up the rest from reference TRBV29-1 and TRBJ1-1 gives the full variable domain: SAVISQKPSRDICQRGTSLTIQCQVDSQVTMMFWYRQQPGQSLTLIATANQGSEATYESGFVIDKFPISRPNLTFSTLTVSNMSPEDSSIYLCSVEARNTEAFFGQGTRLTVV.

CDR3 sequence reads: CASSFYPGANVLTF. As DNA, the CDR3 is TGTGCCAGCAGCTTCTATCCCGGGGCCAACGTCCTGACTTTC. The chain is built from TRBV7-2 and TRBJ2-6, with no clear D. CDR1 SGHTA and CDR2 FQGNSA come from the germline V gene. V was trimmed by 3 bases and J by 4 bases, leaving 7 bases between them. There are 14 residues in the CDR3.

About this clone: Germline and junction disagree at one end, which may indicate a read error. The chain has TRBV7-9 and TRBJ2-7; 8 nucleotides match TRBD1. The CDR3 sequence is 14 residues long. Germline V gene lookup returns CDR1 SEHNR and CDR2 FQNEAQ (reference sequence). The CDR3 loop is CSSSLDRGAYEQYF. CDR3 sequence (DNA): TGTTCCAGCAGCTTAGACAGGGGAGCCTACGAGCAGTACTTC.

A single count supports this clone. The chain joins TRBV10-3 to TRBJ2-7, with TRBD2 matching over 9 bases. Germline values: CDR1 ENHRY, CDR2 SYGVKD. There are 15 residues in the CDR3. Losses at the gene ends were 8 bases for V and 2 bases for J; bases not matched to a gene: 10. CDR3 nucleotide sequence: TGTGCCATCGGGGGTAGCGGGGGAGTGGCCTACGAGCAGTACTTC. This encodes CAIGGSGGVAYEQYF.